This T cell receptor (beta chain) was observed in a study of blood T cell repertoires in COVID-19. The overall study: COVID-19 samples from acute and convalescent phases originated in the United States, Italy and Spain. T cells, B-cell-depleted T cells, or PBMCs supplied cDNA or gDNA.

Authors' data handling: Reference gene primers were amplified, and this amplification served to estimate nucleated cell counts. Profiling relied on immunoSEQ multiplex PCR, and the TCRdb table lists in-frame clones only, not all of them. The DNA gave D and trimming, while V, J and clone size come from that table. The sample has around 380,000 clones; about 80% are singletons. Trimming cost V 6 bases and J 1 base, with 16 bases left between them. Germline-derived CDR1 and CDR2 are MDHEN and SYDVKM. This CDR3 is built from 15 residues. This receptor was identified in a human donor with acute or convalescent COVID-19. The donor label of this sample is uncertain. The chain recombines TRBV28 with TRBJ2-7; tentatively, D is TRBD1 (5 bases). The source material was peripheral blood. Written as DNA, the CDR3 is TGTGCCAGCAGAGCCGGACATCGCCCGTCCTACGAGCAGTACTTC. This translates into CASRAGHRPSYEQYF.